These 23 T cell receptor beta chains share one sample of origin, sequenced in a study of cytomegalovirus exposure and HLA in healthy donors. The primer mix had 60 Vbeta and 13 Jbeta primers. The data were produced by immunoSEQ multiplex PCR, yet TCRdb's version contains in-frame clones alone and is incomplete. This table has 98,000 or so clones, more than 65% appearing once. Sequencing used PBMCs. These receptors were taken from a human donor in good health.

The chain recombines TRBV6-1 with TRBJ2-7; TRBD2 matches at 7 bases. Germline CDR1 reads MNHNS; CDR2 reads SASEGT. V shed 3 bases and J 9 bases; nucleotides not matched to a gene: 11. This CDR3 has 14 amino acids. The CDR3 spells CASSDVLAVVLQYF. The CDR3, as DNA: TGTGCCAGCAGTGATGTTCTAGCGGTGGTCCTGCAGTACTTC.

The chain carries TRBV7-2 and TRBJ2-7; 9 bases agree with TRBD2. The CDR3 loop spans 16 amino acids. V lost 1 base to trimming and J lost 3 bases; unmatched junction nucleotides: 7. The germline V gene has CDR1 SGHTA and CDR2 FQGNSA. CDR3 amino acids: CASSLVGRGGFYEQYF. The CDR3 region has the DNA TGTGCCAGCAGCTTAGTGGGGCGGGGGGGCTTCTACGAGCAGTACTTC.

The chain uses TRBV11-2 and TRBJ2-4, with TRBD2 matching 9 bases. Germline V gene lookup returns CDR1 SGHAT and CDR2 FQNNGV. This CDR3 has 15 residues. J lost 9 bases, V lost 1 base, and 7 bases had no gene match. For the CDR3, the DNA is TGTGCCAGCAGCTTAGGTGGTAGCGGGAGTCCCATTCAGTACTTC. As protein: CASSLGGSGSPIQYF.

This clone is a singleton in its sample. CDR3 amino acids: CASSINSAVEAFF. The CDR3 DNA is TGTGCCAGTAGTATTAATTCCGCAGTTGAAGCTTTCTTT. This sequence joins TRBV19 and TRBJ1-1; D is undetermined. The CDR3 is 13 residues long. The germline gives CDR1 LNHDA, CDR2 SQIVND (reference sequence). The V and J ends lost 3 bases and 7 bases respectively, with 12 bases between them.

This sequence joins TRBV6-4 and TRBJ2-3; D might be TRBD2 (6 bases). Germline V gene sequence: CDR1 MRHNA, CDR2 SNTAGT. This CDR3 region has 14 residues. Deletions cut 6 bases from V and 0 bases from J, with 10 bases between. CDR3 nucleotide sequence: TGTGCCAGCAGGAAGAGCGGGAGCACAGATACGCAGTATTTT. Translated, it gives CASRKSGSTDTQYF.

The chain carries TRBV10-3 and TRBJ1-1, with D possibly TRBD1 on 6 matching bases. V dropped 0 bases and J dropped 5 bases, with 13 bases sitting between them. The CDR3 has 15 residues. The V gene's germline CDR1 is ENHRY and CDR2 SYGVKD. This CDR3 reads CAISESAGTNTEAFF. The CDR3 bases are TGTGCCATCAGTGAGTCGGCAGGGACAAATACTGAAGCTTTCTTT.

The rearrangement uses TRBV5-5 and TRBJ1-5; TRBD1 might be the D (5 bases). The CDR3 spans 15 residues. V lost 5 bases and J lost 3, with 15 bases in between. CDR1 is SGHKS and CDR2 is YYEKEE in the germline V gene (reference sequence). For the CDR3, the DNA is TGTGCCAGCAGGGTAGGACAAGCCCCCAATCAGCCCCAGCATTTT. The encoded protein is CASRVGQAPNQPQHF.

This chain joins TRBV27 and TRBJ1-2, with 8 bases aligning to TRBD1. Germline CDR1 is MNHEY and CDR2 is SMNVEV (reference sequence). CDR3 length equals 17 residues. V trimming: 3 bases; J trimming: 4 bases; junction bases outside the gene matches: 13. CDR3 residues: CASSFTGQGHLIYGYTF. For the CDR3, the DNA is TGTGCCAGCAGTTTTACTGGACAGGGTCATCTCATCTATGGCTACACCTTC.

This clone was seen a single time. This chain links TRBV6-1 with TRBJ1-5; D uncertain. This CDR3 has 14 residues. Trimming removed 6 bases from V and 0 bases from J, with 9 bases in between. Germline CDR1 is MNHNS and CDR2 is SASEGT. CDR3 sequence (DNA): TGTGCCAGCAGACCCGACAATAGCAATCAGCCCCAGCATTTT. Translating it yields CASRPDNSNQPQHF.

This clone was counted only a few times. This chain uses TRBV30 with TRBJ1-2; no reliable D call. The germline V gene encodes CDR1 GTSNPN and CDR2 SVGIG (reference sequence). The CDR3 runs to 13 residues. Trimming cost V 4 bases and J 8 bases, with 17 bases left between them. CDR3 loop: CAWTLAVPRGYTF. DNA of the CDR3: TGTGCCTGGACGCTGGCAGTCCCTAGAGGCTACACCTTC.

V and J are TRBV11-2 and TRBJ2-3; 9 bases map to TRBD1. The germline gives CDR1 SGHAT, CDR2 FQNNGV. Trimming took 3 bases from V and 4 from J; bases not matched to a gene: 5. There are 15 residues in the CDR3. The CDR3 here is CASSLNRGQADTQYF. CDR3 DNA: TGTGCCAGCAGCTTGAACAGGGGGCAGGCAGATACGCAGTATTTT.

The chain carries TRBV5-1 and TRBJ1-2, with 11 nucleotides matching TRBD1. J was trimmed by 6 bases and V by 3 bases; bases with no gene match: 10. This CDR3 region has 16 residues. Per germline, CDR1 SGHRS and CDR2 YFSETQ. The CDR3 is CASSSGTGGIENGYTF. CDR3 in DNA: TGCGCCAGCAGCTCCGGGACAGGGGGAATAGAGAATGGCTACACCTTC.

This clone was seen a handful of times. The chain combines TRBV9 with TRBJ2-3, with 9 bases fitting TRBD2. Germline V gene lookup returns CDR1 SGDLS and CDR2 YYNGEE. CDR3 length: 18 amino acids. V shed 4 bases, J shed 4 bases, and the junction held 16 bases outside the gene matches. CDR3: CASSPRTSVRSFSDTQYF. CDR3 in DNA: TGTGCCAGCAGCCCCCGGACTAGCGTTCGGTCATTTTCAGATACGCAGTATTTT.

The chain is built from TRBV5-4 and TRBJ2-2; possible D gene TRBD2, 6 bases. In germline, CDR1 is SGHNT, CDR2 YYREEE (reference sequence). CDR3 size: 16 residues. V lost 0 bases and J lost 1, with 10 bases in between. Here the CDR3 reads CASSLEVGRNTGELFF. Written as DNA, the CDR3 is TGTGCCAGCAGCTTGGAGGTCGGGAGGAACACCGGGGAGCTGTTTTTT.

The chain employs TRBV9 and TRBJ1-6, with D perhaps TRBD1 (6 bases). The CDR3 contains 15 residues. V was cut by 0 bases and J by 6 bases, with 10 bases left in between. The V gene's germline CDR1 is SGDLS and CDR2 YYNGEE. CDR3 in DNA: TGTGCCAGCAGCGTAGGACAGGCTAGTAATTCACCCCTCCACTTT. Translating gives CASSVGQASNSPLHF.

The gene calls are TRBV19 and TRBJ2-5; 14 positions agree with TRBD2. The CDR3 is 14 residues long. V lost 6 bases, J lost 4 bases, and 1 base stayed unmatched. In germline, CDR1 is LNHDA, CDR2 SQIVND (reference sequence). The CDR3 DNA is TGTGCCAGTAGCGGGACTAGCGGGAGAGAGACCCAGTACTTC. Amino acid sequence: CASSGTSGRETQYF.

The table lists this clone with a few counts. V usage is TRBV4-3 and J usage is TRBJ2-7, with a weak D call TRBD2 (6 bases). V lost 3 bases, J lost 7 bases, and 19 bases lay in between. Germline V lookup: CDR1 LGHNA, CDR2 YSLEER. The CDR3 sequence is 15 residues long. The CDR3 nucleotides are TGCGCCAGCAGCCATGGAGGGAGACTACCGAATGAGCAGTACTTC. As protein: CASSHGGRLPNEQYF.

V gene TRBV30 combines with J gene TRBJ1-1; possible D gene TRBD1, 5 bases. CDR1 GTSNPN and CDR2 SVGIG come from the germline V gene (reference sequence). The V end was cut by 0 bases, the J end by 11 bases, with 16 bases between. The CDR3 is made up of 13 amino acids. The chain's CDR3 is CAWSVPIRGWAFF. The CDR3 DNA sequence: TGTGCCTGGAGTGTACCGATAAGGGGTTGGGCTTTCTTT.

The chain combines TRBV14 with TRBJ2-6; D ambiguous. Germline CDR1 and CDR2: SGHDN and FVKESK. The CDR3 loop spans 15 amino acids. V was clipped by 2 bases and J by 1 base, with 6 bases between them. The CDR3 reads CASSQFVSGANVLTF. The CDR3, as DNA: TGTGCCAGCAGCCAATTTGTATCTGGGGCCAACGTCCTGACTTTC.

This chain joins TRBV7-8 and TRBJ2-1; 11 bases align to TRBD2. CDR3 length: 17 amino acids. Germline V gene sequence: CDR1 SGHVS, CDR2 FQNEAQ. V lost 5 bases and J lost 4; bases outside the gene matches: 10. The CDR3 DNA sequence: TGTGCCAGCAGCATGAGGCCCCTAGCGGGAGGTTACAATGAGCAGTTCTTC. It codes for CASSMRPLAGGYNEQFF.

The chain couples TRBV4-1 to TRBJ2-7, with 10 positions matching TRBD1. J lost 5 bases, V lost 1 base, and 5 bases had no gene match. This CDR3 region has 15 residues. Germline values: CDR1 MGHRA, CDR2 YSYEKL. CDR3 nucleotides: TGCGCCAGCAGCCAAGGACAGGGGGCGTTAGACGAGCAGTACTTC. It encodes CASSQGQGALDEQYF.

The J gene is TRBJ1-1, the V gene TRBV19, with a weak D call TRBD1 (5 bases). Trimming took off 3 bases at V and 3 bases at J, with 11 bases between the two ends. This CDR3 has 14 amino acids. Germline CDR1 LNHDA, CDR2 SQIVND (reference sequence). The DNA for the CDR3 is TGTGCCAGTAGTATTTTTGCGGGGGACACTGAAGCTTTCTTT. Amino acids: CASSIFAGDTEAFF. The full variable domain, rest sourced from reference TRBV19 and TRBJ1-1, is DGGITQSPKYLFRKEGQNVTLSCEQNLNHDAMYWYRQDPGQGLRLIYYSQIVNDFQKGDIAEGYSVSREKKESFPLTVTSAQKNPTAFYLCASSIFAGDTEAFFGQGTRLTVV.

The J gene is TRBJ1-2, the V gene TRBV6-1; possible D gene TRBD1, 6 bases. Trimming pared 2 bases from V and 4 bases from J, leaving 11 bases between. There are 14 residues in the CDR3. Germline V lookup: CDR1 MNHNS, CDR2 SASEGT. CDR3 DNA sequence: TGTGCCAGCAGTGAATCCCTCAGGGGCTATGGCTACACCTTC. Translation gives CASSESLRGYGYTF.